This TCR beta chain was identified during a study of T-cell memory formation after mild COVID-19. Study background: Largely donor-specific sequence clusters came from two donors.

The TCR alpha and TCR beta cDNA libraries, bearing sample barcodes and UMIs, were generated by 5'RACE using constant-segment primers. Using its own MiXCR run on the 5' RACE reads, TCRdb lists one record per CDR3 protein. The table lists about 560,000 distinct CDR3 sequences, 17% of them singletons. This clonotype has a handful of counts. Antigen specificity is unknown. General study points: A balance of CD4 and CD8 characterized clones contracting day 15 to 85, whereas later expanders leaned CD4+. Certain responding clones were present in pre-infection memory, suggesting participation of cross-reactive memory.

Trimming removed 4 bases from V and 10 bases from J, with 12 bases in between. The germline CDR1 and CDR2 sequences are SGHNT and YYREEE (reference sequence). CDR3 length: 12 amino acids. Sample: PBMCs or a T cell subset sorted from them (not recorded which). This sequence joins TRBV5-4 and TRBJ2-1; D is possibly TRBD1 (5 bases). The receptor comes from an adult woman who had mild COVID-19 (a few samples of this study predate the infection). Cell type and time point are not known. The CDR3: CASSPAAGEQFF. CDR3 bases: TGTGCCAGCAGCCCCGCCGCAGGGGAGCAGTTCTTC. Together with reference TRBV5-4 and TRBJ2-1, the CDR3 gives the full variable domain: ETGVTQSPTHLIKTRGQQVTLRCSSQSGHNTVSWYQQALGQGPQFIFQYYREEENGRGNFPPRFSGLQFPNYSSELNVNALELDDSALYLCASSPAAGEQFFGPGTRLTVL.